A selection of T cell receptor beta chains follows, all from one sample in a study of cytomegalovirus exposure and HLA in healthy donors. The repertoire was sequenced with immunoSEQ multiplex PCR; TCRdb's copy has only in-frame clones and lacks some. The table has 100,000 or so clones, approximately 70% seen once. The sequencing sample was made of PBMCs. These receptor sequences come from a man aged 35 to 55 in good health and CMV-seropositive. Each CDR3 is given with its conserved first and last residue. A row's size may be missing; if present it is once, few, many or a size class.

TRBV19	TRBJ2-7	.	CASSPGQGNSYEQYF
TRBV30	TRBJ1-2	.	CAWSRARGDGYTF
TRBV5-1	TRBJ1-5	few	CASSLEGTGGQPQHF
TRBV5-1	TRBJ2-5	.	CASSLDQGQGETQYF
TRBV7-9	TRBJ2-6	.	CASSLVRGGIGANVLTF
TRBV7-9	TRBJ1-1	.	CAPGVNTEAFF
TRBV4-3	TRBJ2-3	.	CASSQGKTGGGDTQYF
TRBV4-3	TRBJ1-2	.	CASSQDIQGEDGYTF
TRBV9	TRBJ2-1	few	CASSVGLVAFGQFF
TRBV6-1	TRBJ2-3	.	CASSWTGTTDTQYF
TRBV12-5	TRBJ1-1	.	CASADRGGTEAFF
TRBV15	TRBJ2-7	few	CATSRGGTDPYEQYF
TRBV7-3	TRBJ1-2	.	CASSTSTGVGDYGYTF
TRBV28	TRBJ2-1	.	CASSFPGSGRAEGNEQFF
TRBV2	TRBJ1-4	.	CASSVRGLNEKLFF
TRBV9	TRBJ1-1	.	CASTPWGDQNTEAFF